Sequencing of this TCR beta chain was carried out in a study of cytomegalovirus exposure and HLA in healthy donors listed by TCRdb under 2017. For the study in its entirety: An earlier analysis of 587 of the donors reported 276 Gb of sequence data and some 110 million unique TCR beta sequences obtained from some 170 million T cells. An early release covering roughly 640 HLA-typed donors comprised approximately 290 gigabases of sequencing data and roughly 86 million unique TCR sequences. The genetic ancestry cluster associated with self-reported Caucasian donors included about four fifths of the 398 genotyped donors. The aim of the study was to test whether cataloging public T cell receptors could identify signatures of past pathogen exposure. The study profiled the T cell repertoires of approximately 700 subjects by immunosequencing and related them to cytomegalovirus serostatus. Along with the approximately 700-subject first cohort, a separate validation cohort of over a hundred different subjects was used. High-throughput TCR immunosequencing, statistical association of individual TCRs with disease status, and machine learning were combined to predict cytomegalovirus infection status. To study patterns of TCR occurrence, a later analysis re-analyzed previously published TCR beta repertoires from 666 donors and added high-resolution HLA genotyping. Rather than using new phenotypic data, the later analysis identified candidate immune exposures from TCR beta sequences and from how often those sequences occurred across donors. An earlier analysis of roughly 600 of the donors used high-throughput TCR beta sequencing to judge whether each TCR beta V gene segment behaved as functional or pseudogenic. Donor age, sex, ethnicity and CMV serostatus were compiled together with the repertoire data. In a later genetic analysis, genome-wide SNP genotypes for about three fifths of the roughly 670 donors were used, and that subset was treated as a discovery cohort. Every discovery cohort repertoire had been produced on one sequencing platform. Both class I and class II loci were covered by HLA typing, at four-digit resolution. The number of donors typed differed by locus, with 629-630 for A, B, C, DRB1 and DQB1, about 500 for DQA1, about 610 for DPA1, and approximately 470 for DPB1. Four or five DR-DQ haplotypes were handled as single units for association and clustering because linkage in the cohort was strong. Among about 410 genotyped donors of the cohort, an average of around 250,000 unique TCR beta nucleotide sequences was sequenced per donor, of which about 20% were non-productive. Overall study results and their limits: Assigning TCR associations to individual alleles was difficult when HLA alleles, especially DR and DQ, strongly co-occurred. In a later analysis, the rate of TCR association differed among HLA loci, with DRB1 alleles having the most associated TCRs and HLA-C alleles having the fewest. Linkage disequilibrium might explain the correlated functional status among segregating V segments, but an unknown experimental factor could not be ruled out. This cohort had only TCR beta chains sequenced, and the lack of alpha or paired-chain data limited which features could be detected. Presence/absence analyses assumed roughly uniform sequencing depth across donors, an assumption that may not hold. Some IMGT-functional V segments, including TRBV6-2 and TRBV6-3, could not be told apart with the 87-base-pair reads, so those segments were excluded. In an earlier analysis of 587 of the donors, most TCR beta V segments appeared in productive rearrangements about 90% or about 30% of the time, broadly matching IMGT annotations. A further reported finding was that TCR beta sequences accurately predicted the HLA-A and HLA-B alleles for most subjects in the first cohort. While some public TCRs were present in many individuals, most TCR sequences turned up only very rarely across donors. A total of fewer than 200 TCR beta chains were listed by the study as associated with cytomegalovirus. A later analysis reported that several top co-occurrence clusters appeared linked to parvovirus B19, influenza, CMV and Epstein-Barr virus. A group of highly shared sequence variants was considered likely to be a technical artifact of the sequencing pipeline. Because HLA typing was unavailable for some donors at each locus, only the typed subset was used in association tests. In vitro tests confirmed that a few of the cytomegalovirus-associated TCR beta chains recognize cytomegalovirus antigens. A later genetic analysis associated a missense DCLRE1C variant with V-gene and J-gene trimming of TCR beta chains, and an independent cohort replicated the association. The authors suggested that the approach could potentially be generalized to other disease states and immunological phenotypes. For the cohort, immune exposure information was limited to CMV serostatus. Cytomegalovirus status was reported to be diagnosed by the classifier with high specificity and sensitivity in both the original and validation cohorts. Compared with equally common non-associated chains, HLA-associated TCR beta chains in a later analysis were more clonally expanded and had lower generation probabilities. The earlier analysis of some 540 of the donors excluded some 15 rarely observed V segments, including chromosome 9 orphons, because counts were too low. Compared with the 666-donor mean, donors in an Asian-associated ancestry cluster had fewer N-insertions in productive TCRs, according to a later genetic analysis. A later analysis associated some 17,000 TCR beta sequences with specific HLA alleles at a false discovery rate of 0.05. Most CMV-associated TCR beta chains appeared to be HLA-restricted in a later analysis, and the HLA associations seemed to be driven largely by CMV exposure.

The cohort consisted of 600 to 750 healthy bone marrow donors. All cohort members were sampled while nominally healthy, although unrecorded immune exposures were likely present. The donor was CMV seronegative and belonged to the group of 352 seronegative cohort members. Every donor gave a peripheral blood sample, and the peripheral blood mononuclear cells from that sample were used for TCR beta sequencing. Genomic DNA extraction from the blood cell samples was performed with the Qiagen DNeasy Blood Extraction Kit. As to this clone: Its antigen is not yet known. The record has no base qualities; no much larger clone is one base away.

Libraries came from the immunoSEQ multiplex PCR assay. For the multiplex PCR, a mixture combining 60 forward primers for TCR Vbeta segments and 13 reverse primers for TCR Jbeta segments was used. Amplification of the CDR3 region of rearranged TCR beta genes was performed with a multiplex PCR assay on genomic DNA. The amplified TCR beta libraries were sequenced on the Illumina HiSeq System as 87-base-pair reads. Per the original workflow: In a later analysis, around 80 million unique TCR beta chains were counted across the roughly 670 repertoires, and roughly 10 million of these chains were shared by at least two donors. Raw reads were error-corrected and collapsed into unique sequences with a nearest-neighbor algorithm that merged closely related sequences to remove PCR and sequencing errors. CDR3 sequences were aligned to IMGT reference sequences to assign V, D and J gene segments. For a sequence to be retained, at least a six-nucleotide match to both a V gene segment and a J gene segment was required. A rearrangement was called productive if the CDR3 had no stop codons and remained in frame with V and J, and every other rearrangement was called non-productive. Following IMGT convention, CDR3 was defined as the stretch from the second conserved V-encoded cysteine to the conserved J-encoded phenylalanine. The earlier analysis of fewer than 700 of the donors excluded sequences that lacked an unambiguous match to a single V gene segment. In an earlier analysis of 500 to 750 of the donors, V segments were called functional above 56.7% productive rearrangements and were called segregating when the between-donor standard deviation exceeded 5%. A statistical classification framework was developed to diagnose cytomegalovirus status using the catalog of TCR beta chain sequences. A later analysis assigned V and J genes by comparing TCR nucleotide sequences with IMGT/GENE-DB human TR gene sequences. A later analysis assigned CDR3 sequences and most-parsimonious VDJ recombination scenarios with the TCRdist pipeline. In a later analysis, every TCR beta chain was defined by the combination of its CDR3 amino acid sequence and its V-gene family, and reads without a unique V-gene family were dropped. A later analysis removed 500 to 600 highly shared, low-generation-probability nucleotide sequences to deal with suspected cross-contamination and a sequencing artifact. A later analysis calculated a clonal expansion index for each public chain from normalized within-repertoire ranks of inferred template counts. Generation probabilities in a later analysis came from a VDJ recombination model fitted to out-of-frame rearrangements, and those results were checked against IGoR. A later analysis scored TCR-TCR, TCR-HLA and TCR-CMV co-occurrence with hypergeometric tests, applying a repertoire-size bias correction to TCR pairs. False discovery rates were estimated in a later analysis by permuting HLA or CMV assignments 20 times. A later analysis grouped co-occurring TCRs with DBSCAN, adding TCRdist sequence similarity when clustering within HLA-allele-positive subsets. Repertoires with fewer than 30,000 or more than 120,000 public chains were left out of co-occurrence clustering, as were a few repertoires with anomalous nucleotide sharing. TCRdb took this table from immuneACCESS and kept in-frame rearrangements with V and J called. Such tables lack part of the clones; where checked against another copy, unresolved V genes explain under half of the gap, and the rest is unexplained. V, J and clone size reflect that table, while D and trimming were determined from the DNA. Recorded for this sample are around 86,000 clones; roughly 8.2% of them occurred a single time. The top ten clones comprise approximately 2.4% of the sample.

Measured from the cysteine to the phenylalanine, the CDR3 is 16 residues long. Only the CDR3 DNA stays, 48 bases, in frame from base 1. CDR1 and CDR2, looked up from the germline V gene (reference sequence), are MNHNY and SVGAGI. Relative to germline, V is missing 5 bases and J is missing 2 bases, with 6 bases of the junction outside any gene match. Recombination joined TRBV6-6 with TRBJ1-6, with TRBD1 identical over 7 junction bases. This TCR was sampled from a man between 45 and 60 years old in good health and CMV-seronegative. Input material: PBMCs. The nucleotides are TGTGCCAGCAGTAACCGGGACAGAACCTATAATTCACCCCTCCACTTT. Translated, it reads CASSNRDRTYNSPLHF.